The sequence of this T cell receptor (beta chain) was determined in a study of cytomegalovirus exposure and HLA in healthy donors. Germline V gene sequence: CDR1 LGHNA, CDR2 YSLEER. This CDR3 region has 15 residues. This clone showed up just once. 60 Vbeta and 13 Jbeta primers were used in PCR. Some clones are missing from TCRdb's copy, which holds only in-frame ones; the method was immunoSEQ multiplex PCR. The sample holds about 160,000 clones, 80% to 85% seen once. The TCR sequence derives from a young man in good health and CMV-seronegative. Sequencing was done on a sample of PBMCs. The V call is TRBV4-3, the J call TRBJ2-5; 12 bases map to TRBD2. The J call may not be correct, given that the DNA end is closer to TRBJ2-7. The CDR3 loop is CASSLTSGGIGEQYF. CDR3 nucleotides: TGCGCCAGCAGCTTGACTAGCGGGGGCATCGGCGAGCAGTACTTC.